This entry concerns a single T cell receptor (beta chain). What it binds is unknown. The sample comes from a study of Ad26.COV2.S vaccination and SARS-CoV-2 variants. General study points: Non-spike TCR breadth showed similarity between vaccine and placebo recipients. Reportedly, after vaccination the spike-specific CD8+ and CD4+ T cell responses displayed substantial breadth.

V dropped 4 bases and J dropped 2; count of bases not matched to a gene: 11. This CDR3 has 16 amino acids. The germline V gene encodes CDR1 SGHDT and CDR2 YYEEEE. Repertoires were generated with immunoSEQ multiplex PCR, while TCRdb's copy carries only in-frame clones and drops some. The sample shows about 320,000 clones, 86% of them seen only once. Documented treatment: 15 to 20 received Ad26.COV2.S at low or high dose, single or two shots; 5 received placebo; per-sample allocation not given. Specimens were obtained on day 63 following the first vaccine or placebo injection. Boston supplied an adult donor aged 18-55 years. SARS-CoV-2 spike from the Wuhan strain was encoded by the vaccine, an Ad26 vector.

This receptor was identified in a person aged 18-60 years who received the Ad26.COV2.S COVID-19 vaccine or a placebo. The chain carries TRBV5-6 and TRBJ1-2; 7 nucleotides agree with TRBD1. Sequences were derived from peripheral blood, sampled in a trial of Ad26.COV2.S vaccine versus placebo. The CDR3 loop reads CASSPPGTAVNYGYTF. CDR3 coding DNA: TGTGCCAGCAGCCCACCCGGGACAGCCGTAAACTATGGCTACACCTTC.